This T cell receptor (beta chain) was found in a study of cytomegalovirus exposure and HLA in healthy donors (dated by TCRdb to 2016 to 2017). Turning to the overall study: According to an earlier analysis of a few hundred of the donors, about 179 million T cells yielded 100 million or so unique TCR beta sequences and 276 Gb of sequence data. An early release covering about 600 HLA-typed donors comprised approximately 290 gigabases of sequencing data and roughly 86 million unique TCR sequences. Among the approximately 400 genotyped donors, around 81% belonged to the genetic ancestry cluster associated with self-reported Caucasian donors. The aim of the study was to test whether cataloging public T cell receptors could identify signatures of past pathogen exposure. Using immunosequencing, the study profiled T cell repertoires from some 670 subjects and related those repertoires to cytomegalovirus serostatus. Along with the roughly 700-subject first cohort, a separate validation cohort of over 90 different subjects was used. The study combined high-throughput TCR immunosequencing, statistical association of individual TCRs with disease status, and machine learning to predict cytomegalovirus infection status. To study patterns of TCR occurrence, a later analysis re-analyzed previously published TCR beta repertoires from 500 to 850 donors and added high-resolution HLA genotyping. Rather than drawing on any new phenotypic data, the later analysis identified candidate immune exposures from TCR beta sequences and the way those sequences occurred across donors. An earlier analysis of 587 of the donors applied high-throughput TCR beta sequencing to assess whether each TCR beta V gene segment acted as functional or pseudogenic. Donor age, sex, ethnicity and CMV serostatus were compiled together with the repertoire data. A later genetic analysis took genome-wide SNP genotypes for about 55% of the roughly 700 donors and used that subset as a discovery cohort. Every repertoire in the discovery cohort had been generated on one and the same sequencing platform. Both class I and class II loci were covered by HLA typing, at four-digit resolution. The number of donors typed differed by locus, with roughly 620-630 for A, B, C, DRB1 and DQB1, more than 500 for DQA1, approximately 570 for DPA1, and around 460 for DPB1. Roughly five DR-DQ haplotypes were treated as single units for association and clustering because of strong linkage in the cohort. Among some 400 genotyped donors of the cohort, an average of roughly 240,000 unique TCR beta nucleotide sequences were sequenced per donor, roughly 20% of them non-productive. Study-level results and caveats: Immune exposure information for the cohort was limited to CMV serostatus. Across donors, most TCR sequences were observed very rarely, whereas some public TCRs were present in many individuals. Because some donors lacked HLA typing at each locus, the association tests relied only on the typed subset. The cohort was sequenced for TCR beta chains only, and without alpha or paired-chain data the features that could be detected were limited. A group of highly shared sequence variants was considered likely to be a technical artifact of the sequencing pipeline. A later analysis associated about 17,000 TCR beta sequences with specific HLA alleles at a false discovery rate of 0.05. Because counts were too low, under 20 rarely observed V segments, including chromosome 9 orphons, were left out of the earlier analysis of approximately 500 of the donors. A few of the identified cytomegalovirus-associated TCR beta chains were confirmed in vitro to be specific for cytomegalovirus antigens. An earlier analysis of approximately 600 of the donors showed that most TCR beta V segments appeared in productive rearrangements either about 90% or about 30% of the time, which broadly matched IMGT annotations. When HLA alleles, especially DR and DQ, strongly co-occurred, attributing TCR associations to individual alleles was difficult. In both the original and validation cohorts, the classifier was reported to diagnose cytomegalovirus status with high specificity and sensitivity. It was suggested by the authors that the approach could potentially be generalized to other disease states and immunological phenotypes. In a later genetic analysis, fewer N-insertions in productive TCRs were reported among donors in an Asian-associated ancestry cluster than the approximately 710-donor mean. The 87-base-pair reads could not distinguish some IMGT-functional V segments, including TRBV6-2 and TRBV6-3, so those segments were excluded. According to a later analysis, parvovirus B19, influenza, CMV and Epstein-Barr virus appeared linked to several top co-occurrence clusters. In a later analysis, most CMV-associated TCR beta chains were found to appear HLA-restricted, with HLA associations seemingly driven largely by CMV exposure. Linkage disequilibrium might explain the correlated functional status among segregating V segments, but an unknown experimental factor could not be excluded. The presence/absence analyses assumed that sequencing depth was roughly uniform across donors, and that assumption may not be true. A further reported finding was that TCR beta sequences accurately predicted the HLA-A and HLA-B alleles for most subjects in the first cohort. A later genetic analysis associated a missense DCLRE1C variant with V-gene and J-gene trimming of TCR beta chains, and an independent cohort replicated the association. In a later analysis, HLA-associated TCR beta chains showed more clonal expansion and lower generation probabilities than non-associated chains that were equally common. In a later analysis, the rate of TCR association differed among HLA loci, with DRB1 alleles having the most associated TCRs and HLA-C alleles having the fewest. A total of 150 to 200 TCR beta chains were listed by the study as associated with cytomegalovirus.

Libraries came from the immunoSEQ multiplex PCR assay. The multiplex PCR relied on a mix of 60 forward primers for TCR Vbeta segments and 13 reverse primers for TCR Jbeta segments. The CDR3 region of rearranged TCR beta genes was amplified from genomic DNA by a multiplex PCR assay. The Illumina HiSeq System was used to sequence the amplified TCR beta libraries as 87-base-pair reads. The authors' analysis ran thus. A later analysis counted 75 million to 100 million unique TCR beta chains across the 690 or so repertoires, and 10 million to 12 million of these chains were shared by at least two donors. Raw reads were error-corrected and collapsed into unique sequences with a nearest-neighbor algorithm that merged closely related sequences to remove PCR and sequencing errors. V, D and J gene segments were assigned by aligning CDR3 sequences to IMGT reference sequences. For a sequence to be retained, a match of at least six nucleotides was required to both a V gene segment and a J gene segment. Rearrangements were classified as productive when the CDR3 lacked stop codons and remained in frame with V and J, and all other rearrangements were classified as non-productive. CDR3 was defined according to IMGT convention as the region running from the second conserved V-encoded cysteine to the conserved J-encoded phenylalanine. The earlier analysis of some 600 of the donors excluded sequences that lacked an unambiguous match to a single V gene segment. In an earlier analysis of several hundred of the donors, V segments were called functional above 56.7% productive rearrangements and were called segregating when the between-donor standard deviation exceeded 5%. A statistical classification framework was developed to diagnose cytomegalovirus status using the catalog of TCR beta chain sequences. In a later analysis, TCR nucleotide sequences were compared against IMGT/GENE-DB human TR gene sequences so that V and J genes could be assigned. The TCRdist pipeline was used in a later analysis to assign CDR3 sequences and most-parsimonious VDJ recombination scenarios. In a later analysis, every TCR beta chain was defined by the combination of its CDR3 amino acid sequence and its V-gene family, and reads without a unique V-gene family were dropped. To address suspected cross-contamination and a sequencing artifact, a later analysis removed 450 to 700 highly shared, low-generation-probability nucleotide sequences. In a later analysis, a clonal expansion index for each public chain was calculated from normalized within-repertoire ranks of inferred template counts. Generation probabilities in a later analysis came from a VDJ recombination model fitted to out-of-frame rearrangements, and those results were checked against IGoR. In a later analysis, TCR-TCR, TCR-HLA and TCR-CMV co-occurrence was scored with hypergeometric tests, and a repertoire-size bias correction was applied to TCR pairs. To estimate false discovery rates, a later analysis permuted the HLA or CMV assignments 20 times. In a later analysis, co-occurring TCRs were grouped using DBSCAN, with TCRdist sequence similarity added in when clustering inside HLA-allele-positive subsets. Co-occurrence clustering excluded repertoires with fewer than 30,000 or more than 120,000 public chains, plus five with anomalous nucleotide sharing. TCRdb holds this immuneACCESS table with in-frame rearrangements only. Some clones are missing; in checked studies, unresolved V genes explain under half, and the rest has no known cause. V, J and clone size are taken as reported in that table, and D and trimming were inferred from the DNA itself. The table for this sample lists fewer than 200,000 clones; 75% to 85% of them were counted only once. The top ten hold around 1.2% of the sample.

Remarks on this clone: This receptor's antigen is unknown. Base qualities were left out, and no much larger clone turns up one base away.

The cohort was made up of roughly 670 healthy bone marrow donors. At the time of sampling, every cohort member was nominally healthy, though immune exposures that went unrecorded were likely present. The donor was CMV seropositive and belonged to the group of over 250 seropositive cohort members. Each donor provided a peripheral blood sample, and peripheral blood mononuclear cells were used for TCR beta sequencing. The Qiagen DNeasy Blood Extraction Kit was used to extract genomic DNA from the blood cell samples. Cut back by 3 bases and 1 base, the V and J ends lie 9 bases apart. The CDR3 goes from the cysteine to the phenylalanine over 14 residues. Only CDR3 DNA remains: 42 bases, in frame from the first base. CDR1 and CDR2 (MNHNS, SASEGT) derive from the germline V gene.

The V gene is TRBV6-1 and the J gene is TRBJ1-2, with the D gene uncertain. The sample comprised PBMCs. The TCR sequence derives from a girl aged 2-10 years in good health and CMV-seropositive. The CDR3 region: CASSDQVINYGYTF. The base sequence is TGTGCCAGCAGTGATCAGGTTATTAACTATGGCTACACCTTC.